The present entry profiles one T cell receptor beta chain with its context. The entry originates in a study of blood T cell repertoires in COVID-19. Study details: The United States, Italy and Spain provided the acute and convalescent COVID-19 samples.

The germline V and J ends were trimmed by 2 bases and 1 base, with 9 bases remaining between them. There are 15 residues in the CDR3. The germline CDR1 and CDR2 sequences are SGHRS and YFSETQ. The protocol was immunoSEQ multiplex PCR, while the TCRdb copy is restricted to in-frame clones and leaves out a portion. The data show about 200,000 clones, 90% to 95% seen once. What was sequenced was peripheral blood. The TCR comes from a man in his sixties with COVID-19, enrolled during active disease. The J gene is TRBJ2-2, the V gene TRBV5-1; a weak D match, TRBD2 (6 bases). CDR3 loop: CASSLGGVNTGELFF. Here the CDR3 DNA reads TGCGCCAGCAGCTTAGGAGGGGTGAACACCGGGGAGCTGTTTTTT.